This T cell receptor (beta chain) was identified in a study of early T cells in non-severe SARS-CoV-2 infection. One entry per CDR3 protein, called by TCRdb with MiXCR from the 5' RACE reads. This sample has 60,000 or so distinct CDR3 sequences; approximately 9.9% occur once, and the top ten carry about a fifth. This clonotype was counted a few times. Sequenced sample: whole blood. The sequence was collected from an adult who was a healthcare worker with PCR-confirmed SARS-CoV-2 infection or an uninfected control (not recorded which).

The CDR3: CASSPFVGSGTGQFF. Written as DNA, the CDR3 is TGTGCCAGCAGCCCCTTCGTGGGAAGTGGGACCGGGCAGTTCTTC. The chain uses TRBV3-1 and TRBJ2-1; the D call may be TRBD1 or TRBD2 (5 bases each). This CDR3 region has 15 residues. Germline V lookup: CDR1 LGHDT, CDR2 YNNKEL (reference sequence). Trimming left V 4 bases short and J 12 bases short, with 22 bases between.